A selection of T cell receptor beta chains follows, all from one sample in a study of shared clonotypes between healthy human individuals. Only in-frame clones appear in the TCRdb table, and some are missing; sequencing was by immunoSEQ multiplex PCR. Seen here are 2 million to 2.5 million clones, under 95% observed once, and the top ten hold 0.3% to 0.4%. The material sequenced was naive CD4+ T cells from PBMCs. The receptors stem from a man younger than 35 in good health. Some clones in this sample may be carry-over from other donors' samples. The conserved cysteine and the conserved F or W are not part of the CDR3 here. D genes are given only for firm matches.

j_gene,d_gene,len,v_gene,CDR3aa
TRBJ2-7,NA,11,TRBV11-2,ASSEDPSYEQY
TRBJ1-2,NA,9,TRBV20-1,SARRSDGYT
TRBJ2-2,NA,15,TRBV14,ASSQLRTETYTGELF
TRBJ1-1,TRBD1,13,TRBV18,ASSPRTGGDAEAF
TRBJ2-1,NA,11,TRBV18,ASSPGTGYEQF
TRBJ2-5,NA,11,TRBV6-5,ASRRTVQETQY
TRBJ1-4,NA,12,TRBV9,ASSADSTGEKLF
TRBJ2-7,NA,13,TRBV5-5,ASSLTGSSSYEQY
TRBJ1-2,NA,13,TRBV10-3,AISTEGSFPYGYT
TRBJ2-7,TRBD1,14,TRBV11-2,ASSPIARDRRYEQY
TRBJ1-1,NA,16,TRBV7-3,ASSLNPQGRWVNTEAF
TRBJ1-4,NA,13,TRBV21-1,ASSPDGPMNEKLF
TRBJ1-2,TRBD1,11,TRBV28,AIYQDREGGYT
TRBJ1-1,NA,8,TRBV20-1,SANEAGAF
TRBJ2-5,NA,11,TRBV7-9,ASSLLSSETQY
TRBJ2-7,TRBD2,12,TRBV28,ASSLAGDLYEQY
TRBJ1-5,NA,12,TRBV5-1,ASSLTGTNQPQH
TRBJ2-7,TRBD2,13,TRBV19,ASSPTSGQAYEQY
TRBJ1-5,NA,13,TRBV5-1,ASSLVGGENQPQH
TRBJ2-3,NA,11,TRBV7-2,ASSLAAGDTQY
TRBJ1-5,TRBD1,12,TRBV6-1,ASSQTGVIQPQH
TRBJ2-5,TRBD1,12,TRBV29-1,SVEDHRGRETQY
TRBJ2-7,TRBD1,12,TRBV19,ASSLRDRGYEQY
TRBJ1-5,NA,10,TRBV10-3,AISEGSQPQH
TRBJ1-4,NA,12,TRBV7-9,ASSFSEGGEKLF
TRBJ2-1,TRBD1,11,TRBV5-1,ASRLTGVPEQF
TRBJ2-2,NA,12,TRBV7-3,ASSYDRNTGELF
TRBJ2-3,NA,10,TRBV5-6,ASSPGTDTQY
TRBJ2-3,TRBD2,18,TRBV5-4,ASSLGGFGTSAVLTDTQY
TRBJ2-7,NA,14,TRBV5-1,ASSWTRAPPLDEQY
TRBJ2-5,NA,10,TRBV5-5,ASSFVKETQY
TRBJ2-4,TRBD2,14,TRBV19,ASSRTRLAGEGLQY
TRBJ2-4,NA,12,TRBV27,ASSIGPGADIQY
TRBJ2-3,NA,15,TRBV9,ASSVASRVRGTDTQY
TRBJ2-1,NA,14,TRBV9,ASSAQTGRPYNEQF
TRBJ2-1,NA,13,TRBV28,ASQSVMGPRPGQF
TRBJ2-1,TRBD1,14,TRBV5-6,ASSLGYLAGGNEQF
TRBJ2-7,TRBD2,14,TRBV5-1,ASSLAASGGTYEQY
TRBJ1-2,NA,12,TRBV7-3,ASSLSHQEYGYT
TRBJ2-7,NA,12,TRBV6-5,ASSPGNFYGEQY
TRBJ1-2,NA,11,TRBV29-1,SGAIYRSGGYT
TRBJ2-1,TRBD2,13,TRBV7-8,ASSAREGRVGPQF
TRBJ2-5,NA,11,TRBV18,ASCWTEQETQY
TRBJ1-4,NA,12,TRBV28,ASRPGKQYEKLF
TRBJ1-5,NA,13,TRBV7-2,ASSLDLSGGGPQH
TRBJ2-7,NA,13,TRBV7-2,ASSLEKGWINEQY
TRBJ2-3,NA,15,TRBV11-2,ASSLEGGLGATDTQY
TRBJ2-7,NA,9,TRBV5-6,ASSLGYEQY
TRBJ2-2,TRBD2,14,TRBV6-1,ASSDRLAGATGELF
TRBJ2-3,NA,11,TRBV29-1,SAGRGSTDTQY